This entry describes one T cell receptor (beta chain). Its antigen remains unidentified. Making the TCR beta libraries involved quantitative 5'-RACE with molecular barcodes. Via MiXCR, TCRdb re-called the 5' RACE reads, giving one row per CDR3 protein. The sample yields roughly 260,000 distinct CDR3 sequences, around 19% seen once. These data belong to a study of CD8 T cells in ankylosing spondylitis. Study observations and caveats: Several of the motif variants were reported before in synovial fluid and blood from reactive arthritis. Disease-linked clones reportedly concentrated significantly in matched ankylosing spondylitis synovial fluid. A TCR beta motif made of fewer than ten highly homologous variants seemed typical of ankylosing spondylitis blood.

This receptor was obtained from a male donor with ankylosing spondylitis or in good health (not recorded which). The sequencing input was blood, either unsorted or a sorted T cell fraction (not recorded which).

The CDR3 loop reads CASTRFPGTLAKNIQYF. DNA for the CDR3: TGTGCCAGTACCCGTTTCCCGGGCACCTTAGCCAAAAACATTCAGTACTTC. The chain recombines TRBV19 with TRBJ2-4; D gene ambiguous. Looked up from germline, CDR1 is LNHDA and CDR2 is SQIVND (reference sequence). V dropped 7 bases and J dropped 0 bases, with 19 bases sitting between them. The CDR3 is made up of 17 amino acids.